The sequence of this T cell receptor beta chain was determined in a study of T cell changes during pregnancy in multiple sclerosis. Generated by immunoSEQ multiplex PCR, the TCRdb table keeps only in-frame clones and is missing some. The table has more than 35,000 clones, 85% to 90% seen once. This CDR3 is 14 amino acids long. Per germline, CDR1 SGHRS and CDR2 YFSETQ. V lost 1 base and J lost 6, with 12 bases in between. This chain connects TRBV5-1 to TRBJ2-3; D gene ambiguous. This material consisted of CD4+ T cells from peripheral blood mononuclear cells, taken before pregnancy. The TCR comes from a female donor with multiple sclerosis, enrolled in a pregnancy study. This CDR3 is CASSLRLAADTQYF. The DNA for the CDR3 is TGCGCCAGCAGCTTGCGATTAGCAGCGGATACGCAGTATTTT. Full variable domain (rest looked up from reference TRBV5-1 and TRBJ2-3): KAGVTQTPRYLIKTRGQQVTLSCSPISGHRSVSWYQQTPGQGLQFLFEYFSETQRNKGNFPGRFSGRQFSNSRSEMNVSTLELGDSALYLCASSLRLAADTQYFGPGTRLTVL.